The sequence of this T cell receptor (beta chain) was determined in a study of blood T cell repertoires in COVID-19. For the study at large: The cDNA or gDNA used as material had been derived from T cells, B-cell-depleted T cells, or PBMCs.

Patients at the Seattle site were enrolled during active infection and followed longitudinally. The CDR3 loop spans 14 amino acids. The V gene lost 4 bases and the J gene lost 2 bases, with 12 bases spanning the gap. Germline V lookup: CDR1 SGHNT, CDR2 YYREEE (reference sequence). Profiled with immunoSEQ multiplex PCR; TCRdb holds only in-frame clones, not every one. The repertoire holds roughly 250,000 clones, with around 82% as singletons. This rearrangement joins TRBV5-4 to TRBJ1-2; D remains ambiguous. This receptor was identified in a human donor with COVID-19, enrolled during active disease. The donor label of this sample is uncertain. Sequenced input: peripheral blood. The CDR3 region has the DNA TGTGCCAGCAGCAGTGGACTGTTCAACTATGGCTACACCTTC. This encodes CASSSGLFNYGYTF.